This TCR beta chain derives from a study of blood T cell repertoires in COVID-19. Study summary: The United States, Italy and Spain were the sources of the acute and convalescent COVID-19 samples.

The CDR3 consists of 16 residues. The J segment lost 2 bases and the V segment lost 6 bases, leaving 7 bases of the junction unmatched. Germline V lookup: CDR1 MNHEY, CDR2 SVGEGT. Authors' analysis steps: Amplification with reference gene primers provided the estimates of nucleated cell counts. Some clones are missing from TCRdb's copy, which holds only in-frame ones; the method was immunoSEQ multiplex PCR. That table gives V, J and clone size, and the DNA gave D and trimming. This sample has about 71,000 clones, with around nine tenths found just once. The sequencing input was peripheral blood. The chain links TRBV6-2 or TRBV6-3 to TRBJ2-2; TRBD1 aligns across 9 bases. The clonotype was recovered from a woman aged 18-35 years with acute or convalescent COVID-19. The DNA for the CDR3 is TGTGCCAGCAGCGAACTGGGACAGGGTAACACCGGGGAGCTGTTTTTT. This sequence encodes CASSELGQGNTGELFF.